The T cell receptor beta chain described here comes from a study of regulatory T cells in long-lasting Graves disease. Stated time point: newly diagnosed GD, antithyroid drugs for less than 3 months. Making the TCR library involved RNA that had been extracted from PBMCs. Construction of the TCR beta libraries employed iRepertoire HTBI primers in conjunction with Arm-PCR of CDR3 regions. TCRdb re-called the multiplex PCR reads through MiXCR, storing one row per CDR3 protein. The profile shows some 500,000 distinct CDR3 sequences, more than 15% of them singletons. This clonotype has only a few counts. Its antigen is unknown. General study points: With approximately 3,000 shared public clonotypes, persistent patients exceeded new patients, who shared over 950.

The same sample was also used in a study of T cells in Graves' hyperthyroidism and ophthalmopathy. That work adds: The HTBI primer set drove a first-round RT-PCR of the TCR CDR3. Most clonotypes that expanded in the thyroid above 0.001 also showed up in blood.

This specimen was peripheral blood mononuclear cells (PBMCs), taken at new diagnosis, from a patient treated with antithyroid drugs. This clonotype originated in a woman aged 40 to 65 with Graves disease.

The CDR3 reads CASSEGWVANEKLFF. The CDR3 DNA reads TGTGCCAGCAGTGAAGGATGGGTAGCTAATGAAAAACTGTTTTTT. The rearrangement uses TRBV25-1 and TRBJ1-4; D gene ambiguous. V was shortened by 2 bases and J by 3 bases, with 10 bases between the two germline ends. CDR3 length: 15 residues. Germline-derived CDR1 and CDR2 are MGHDK and SYGVNS.